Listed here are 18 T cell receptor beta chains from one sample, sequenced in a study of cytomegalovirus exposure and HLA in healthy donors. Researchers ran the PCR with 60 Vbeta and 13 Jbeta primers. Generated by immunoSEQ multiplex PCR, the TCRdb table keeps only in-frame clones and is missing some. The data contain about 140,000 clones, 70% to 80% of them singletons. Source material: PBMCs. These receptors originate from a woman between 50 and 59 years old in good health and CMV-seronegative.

As DNA, the CDR3 is TGTGCCAGCGGATTGCGACAGGACTATGGCTACACCTTC. Amino acid sequence: CASGLRQDYGYTF. The chain recombines TRBV7-2 with TRBJ1-2; TRBD1 is a possible D gene (6 bases). CDR1 and CDR2 from the germline V gene are SGHTA and FQGNSA. This CDR3 spans 13 amino acids. Trimming took off 8 bases at V and 3 bases at J, with 13 bases between the two ends.

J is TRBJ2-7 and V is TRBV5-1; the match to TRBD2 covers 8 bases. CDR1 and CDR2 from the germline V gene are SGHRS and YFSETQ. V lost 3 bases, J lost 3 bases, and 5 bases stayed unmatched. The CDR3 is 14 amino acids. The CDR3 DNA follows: TGCGCCAGCAGCTATAGCGGGGTCAACTACGAGCAGTACTTC. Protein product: CASSYSGVNYEQYF.

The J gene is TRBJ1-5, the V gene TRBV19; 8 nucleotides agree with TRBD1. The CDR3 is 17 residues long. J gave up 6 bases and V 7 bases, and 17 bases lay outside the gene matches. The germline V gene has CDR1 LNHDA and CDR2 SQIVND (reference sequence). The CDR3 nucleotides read TGTGCCAGTAATCTTGGAGCTGGACAGGGAAGATCTCAGCCCCAGCATTTT. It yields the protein CASNLGAGQGRSQPQHF.

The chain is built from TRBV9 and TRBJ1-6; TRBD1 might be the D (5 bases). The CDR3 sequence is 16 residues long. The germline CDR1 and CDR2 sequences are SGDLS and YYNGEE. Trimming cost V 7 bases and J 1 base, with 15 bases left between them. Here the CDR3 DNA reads TGTGCCAGCCCGGGGGAGGGGCCGTCCTATAATTCACCCCTCCACTTT. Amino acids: CASPGEGPSYNSPLHF.

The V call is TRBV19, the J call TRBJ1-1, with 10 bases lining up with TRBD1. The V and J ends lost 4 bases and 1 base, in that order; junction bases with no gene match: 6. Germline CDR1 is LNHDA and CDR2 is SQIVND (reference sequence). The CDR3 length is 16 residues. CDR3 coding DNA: TGTGCCAGTAGTAGGGGACAGGGGCGAAGGAACACTGAAGCTTTCTTT. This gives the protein CASSRGQGRRNTEAFF.

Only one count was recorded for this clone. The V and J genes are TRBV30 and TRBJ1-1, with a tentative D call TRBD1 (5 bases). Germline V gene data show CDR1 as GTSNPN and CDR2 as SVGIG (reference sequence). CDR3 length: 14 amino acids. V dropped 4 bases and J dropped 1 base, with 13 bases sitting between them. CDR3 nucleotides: TGTGCCTGGACGACTCCGCAGGGGAACACTGAAGCTTTCTTT. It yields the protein CAWTTPQGNTEAFF. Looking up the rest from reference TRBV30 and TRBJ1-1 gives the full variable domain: SQTIHQWPATLVQPVGSPLSLECTVEGTSNPNLYWYRQAAGRGLQLLFYSVGIGQISSEVPQNLSASRPQDRQFILSSKKLLLSDSGFYLCAWTTPQGNTEAFFGQGTRLTVV.

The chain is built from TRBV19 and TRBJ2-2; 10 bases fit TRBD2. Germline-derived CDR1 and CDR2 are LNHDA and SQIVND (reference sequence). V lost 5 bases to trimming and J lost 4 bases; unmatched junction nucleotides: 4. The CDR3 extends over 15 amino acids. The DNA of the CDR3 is TGTGCCAGTAGTCCTAGCGGGGGTTTCACCGGGGAGCTGTTTTTT. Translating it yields CASSPSGGFTGELFF.

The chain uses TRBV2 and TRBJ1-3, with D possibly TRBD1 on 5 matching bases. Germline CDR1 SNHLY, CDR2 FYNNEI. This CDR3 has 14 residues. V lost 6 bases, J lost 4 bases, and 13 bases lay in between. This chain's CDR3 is CASRGGEWGNTIYF. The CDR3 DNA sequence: TGTGCCAGCAGGGGGGGAGAGTGGGGAAACACCATATATTTT.

The CDR3 DNA reads TGCGCCAGCAGTGACACAGGGGGGTCCTACAATGAGCAGTTCTTC. This gives the protein CASSDTGGSYNEQFF. The J gene is TRBJ2-1, the V gene TRBV10-2; 8 bases are shared with TRBD1. Per the germline V gene, CDR1 is WSHSY and CDR2 is SAAADI. This CDR3 region has 15 residues. J was trimmed by 1 base and V by 3 bases; bases with no gene match: 2.

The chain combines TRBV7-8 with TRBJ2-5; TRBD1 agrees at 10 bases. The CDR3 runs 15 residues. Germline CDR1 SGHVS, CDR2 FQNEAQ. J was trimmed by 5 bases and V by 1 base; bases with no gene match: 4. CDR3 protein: CASSLGQGAGETQYF. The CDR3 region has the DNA TGTGCCAGCAGCTTAGGACAGGGGGCGGGGGAGACCCAGTACTTC.

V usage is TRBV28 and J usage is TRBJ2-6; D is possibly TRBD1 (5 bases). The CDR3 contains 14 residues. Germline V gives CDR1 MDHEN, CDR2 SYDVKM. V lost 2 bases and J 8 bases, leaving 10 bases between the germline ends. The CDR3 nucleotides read TGTGCCAGCAGTTTACCCCTGGACACCAACGTCCTGACTTTC. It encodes CASSLPLDTNVLTF. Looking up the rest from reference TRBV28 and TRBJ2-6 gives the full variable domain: DVKVTQSSRYLVKRTGEKVFLECVQDMDHENMFWYRQDPGLGLRLIYFSYDVKMKEKGDIPEGYSVSREKKERFSLILESASTNQTSMYLCASSLPLDTNVLTFGAGSRLTVL.

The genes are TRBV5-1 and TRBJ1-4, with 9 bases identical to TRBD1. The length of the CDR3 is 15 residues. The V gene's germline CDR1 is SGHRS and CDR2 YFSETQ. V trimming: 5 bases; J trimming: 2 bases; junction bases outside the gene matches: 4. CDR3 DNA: TGCGCCAGCAGTCAACAGGGGGCGACTAATGAAAAACTGTTTTTT. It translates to CASSQQGATNEKLFF.

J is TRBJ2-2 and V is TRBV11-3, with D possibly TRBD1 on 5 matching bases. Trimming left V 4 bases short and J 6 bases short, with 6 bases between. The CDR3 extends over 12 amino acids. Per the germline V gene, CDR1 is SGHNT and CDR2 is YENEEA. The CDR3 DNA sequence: TGTGCCAGCAGCTCCAGGGCCGGGGAGCTGTTTTTT. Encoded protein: CASSSRAGELFF.

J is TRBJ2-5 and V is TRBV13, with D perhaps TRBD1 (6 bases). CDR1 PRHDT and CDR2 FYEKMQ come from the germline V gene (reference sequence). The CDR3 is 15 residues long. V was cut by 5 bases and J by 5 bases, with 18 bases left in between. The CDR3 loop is CASSDWDTSSETQYF. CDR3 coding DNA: TGTGCCAGCAGCGACTGGGACACCTCTTCCGAGACCCAGTACTTC.

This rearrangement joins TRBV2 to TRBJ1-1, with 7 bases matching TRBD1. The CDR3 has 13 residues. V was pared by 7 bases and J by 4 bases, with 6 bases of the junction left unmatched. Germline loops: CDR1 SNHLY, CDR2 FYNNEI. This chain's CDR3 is CASILTGATEAFF. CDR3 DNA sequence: TGTGCCAGCATCCTCACAGGGGCCACTGAAGCTTTCTTT.

CDR3 DNA: TGTGCCATCAGTGAGTCAACTAGACCAAGCTCCTACGAGCAGTACTTC. Translated: CAISESTRPSSYEQYF. The genes are TRBV10-3 and TRBJ2-7, with D possibly being TRBD2 (5 bases). The CDR3 sequence is 16 residues long. Between the trimmed V and J ends, which lost 0 bases and 0 bases, there was a span of 12 bases. CDR1 ENHRY and CDR2 SYGVKD come from the germline V gene.

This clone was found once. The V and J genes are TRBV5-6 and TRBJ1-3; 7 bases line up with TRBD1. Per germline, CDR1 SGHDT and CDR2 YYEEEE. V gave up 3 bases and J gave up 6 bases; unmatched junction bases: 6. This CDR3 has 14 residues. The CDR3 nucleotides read TGTGCCAGCAGCTGGACAGGTGGGGAAAACACCATATATTTT. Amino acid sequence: CASSWTGGENTIYF.

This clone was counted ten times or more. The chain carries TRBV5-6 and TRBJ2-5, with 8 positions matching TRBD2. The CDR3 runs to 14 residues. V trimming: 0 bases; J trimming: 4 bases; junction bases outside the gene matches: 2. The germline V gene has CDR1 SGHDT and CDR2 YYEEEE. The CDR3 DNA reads TGTGCCAGCAGCTTGGCCGGGGGGGTAGAGACCCAGTACTTC. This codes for CASSLAGGVETQYF. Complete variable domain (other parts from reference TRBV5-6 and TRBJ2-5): DAGVTQSPTHLIKTRGQQVTLRCSPKSGHDTVSWYQQALGQGPQFIFQYYEEEERQRGNFPDRFSGHQFPNYSSELNVNALLLGDSALYLCASSLAGGVETQYFGPGTRLLVL.